These 21 T cell receptor beta chains came from one sample sequenced in a study of cytomegalovirus exposure and HLA in healthy donors. The PCR was carried out with 60 Vbeta primers and 13 Jbeta primers. Data came from immunoSEQ multiplex PCR; TCRdb stores just in-frame clones and leaves some out. The sample records 150,000 to 200,000 clones, around 80% being singletons. Sequenced input: PBMCs. These receptor sequences come from a male donor in good health and CMV-seronegative.

The chain links TRBV5-1 to TRBJ1-6, with 7 bases matching TRBD1. Germline trimming cut 2 bases from V and 5 bases from J; bases unmatched to any gene: 4. The V gene's germline CDR1 is SGHRS and CDR2 YFSETQ. The CDR3 consists of 15 residues. The CDR3 DNA reads TGCGCCAGCAGCTTAGACAGGGCTGATAATTCACCCCTCCACTTT. Its translation is CASSLDRADNSPLHF.

The J gene is TRBJ2-7, the V gene TRBV15, with TRBD2 identical over 7 bases. V shed 4 bases and J 5 bases; nucleotides not matched to a gene: 11. The CDR3 contains 15 residues. Germline V gene lookup returns CDR1 LNHNV and CDR2 YYDKDF (reference sequence). The CDR3 spells CATSTAGGGRDEQYF. The CDR3 DNA reads as TGTGCCACCAGCACCGCCGGCGGGGGTAGGGACGAGCAGTACTTC.

The chain employs TRBV5-1 and TRBJ1-4, with 8 bases lining up with TRBD1. Looked up from germline, CDR1 is SGHRS and CDR2 is YFSETQ. The ends lost 3 bases at V and 1 base at J; junction bases unmatched: 5. The CDR3 has 16 amino acids. The CDR3 here is CASSSGDRGTNEKLFF. The CDR3 nucleotides are TGCGCCAGCAGCTCGGGTGACAGGGGAACTAATGAAAAACTGTTTTTT.

The chain is built from TRBV5-1 and TRBJ2-3; 7 positions agree with TRBD1. The CDR3 is 16 residues long. The J segment lost 2 bases and the V segment lost 1 base, leaving 7 bases of the junction unmatched. Germline V gene sequence: CDR1 SGHRS, CDR2 YFSETQ. The CDR3, as DNA: TGCGCCAGCAGCTTGACGCCGGGACAGATCACAGATACGCAGTATTTT. This sequence encodes CASSLTPGQITDTQYF.

CDR3 in amino acids: CASSLRGSGYMNTEAFF. DNA of the CDR3: TGTGCCAGCAGTTTGAGAGGGTCAGGTTATATGAACACTGAAGCTTTCTTT. The V and J genes are TRBV27 and TRBJ1-1; D gene unclear. Germline lookup yields CDR1 MNHEY and CDR2 SMNVEV (reference sequence). The CDR3 loop spans 17 amino acids. Deletions cut 3 bases from V and 0 bases from J, with 17 bases between.

V usage is TRBV7-2 and J usage is TRBJ2-5; tentatively, D is TRBD2 (5 bases). V shed 5 bases and J shed 5 bases, with 18 bases lying between them. Per germline, CDR1 SGHTA and CDR2 FQGNSA. This CDR3 has 15 amino acids. Here the CDR3 reads CASSTDGVSGETQYF. In DNA, the CDR3 is TGTGCCAGCAGCACGGACGGGGTCTCGGGGGAGACCCAGTACTTC.

The chain combines TRBV18 with TRBJ2-7, with D perhaps TRBD2 (6 bases). V shed 0 bases and J shed 1 base, with 13 bases lying between them. The CDR3 is 16 residues long. CDR1 and CDR2 from the germline V gene are KGHSH and LQKENI. The CDR3 DNA follows: TGTGCCAGCTCACCACCGTTAAGGGCGGGGTCCTACGAGCAGTACTTC. Translated, it gives CASSPPLRAGSYEQYF.

This clone was counted only a few times. The V gene is TRBV27, the J gene TRBJ1-4; no clear D. Germline lookup yields CDR1 MNHEY and CDR2 SMNVEV (reference sequence). The V end was cut by 5 bases, the J end by 7 bases, with 11 bases between. The CDR3 consists of 13 residues. The CDR3 coding sequence is TGTGCCAGCAGTGTCCAGGTTGGTGAAAAACTGTTTTTT. It specifies CASSVQVGEKLFF.

The genes are TRBV27 and TRBJ2-5, with TRBD1 as a possible D gene (6 bases). V lost 3 bases, J lost 1 base, and 15 bases lay in between. Per germline, CDR1 MNHEY and CDR2 SMNVEV (reference sequence). CDR3 length equals 16 residues. CDR3 nucleotide sequence: TGTGCCAGCAGTTTTCGCAGGGGAAGGGCCCAAGAGACCCAGTACTTC. Translated, it gives CASSFRRGRAQETQYF.

Here the CDR3 DNA reads TGTGCCAGCAATCGGGGTATGAACACTGAAGCTTTCTTT. Its translation is CASNRGMNTEAFF. The chain carries TRBV6-1 and TRBJ1-1; D ambiguous. Germline-derived CDR1 and CDR2 are MNHNS and SASEGT. Trimming stripped 7 bases from V and 0 bases from J, with 9 bases between. The CDR3 runs 13 residues.

The chain combines TRBV7-2 with TRBJ2-2, with TRBD1 as a possible D gene (6 bases). The CDR3 runs 14 residues. Trimming left V 2 bases short and J 9 bases short, with 13 bases between. CDR1 SGHTA and CDR2 FQGNSA come from the germline V gene. CDR3 sequence: CASSLIQGLWELFF. In DNA form, the CDR3 reads TGTGCCAGCAGCTTAATTCAGGGGTTGTGGGAGCTGTTTTTT.

V and J are TRBV7-9 and TRBJ2-1, with D maybe TRBD1 (6 bases). The CDR3 runs 12 residues. Germline-derived CDR1 and CDR2 are SEHNR and FQNEAQ (reference sequence). The germline V and J ends were trimmed by 5 bases and 9 bases, with 11 bases remaining between them. The CDR3 reads CASSRTGREQFF. In DNA, the CDR3 is TGTGCCAGCAGCCGAACAGGGCGTGAGCAGTTCTTC.

The rearrangement uses TRBV30 and TRBJ2-4; 9 positions match TRBD1. J was trimmed by 5 bases and V by 0 bases; bases with no gene match: 8. The CDR3 loop spans 16 amino acids. Looked up from germline, CDR1 is GTSNPN and CDR2 is SVGIG (reference sequence). CDR3 sequence (DNA): TGTGCCTGGAGTGTGAATTTTGGGACAGGGCAAAACATTCAGTACTTC. Translating it yields CAWSVNFGTGQNIQYF. The whole variable domain, filled in from reference TRBV30 and TRBJ2-4, reads SQTIHQWPATLVQPVGSPLSLECTVEGTSNPNLYWYRQAAGRGLQLLFYSVGIGQISSEVPQNLSASRPQDRQFILSSKKLLLSDSGFYLCAWSVNFGTGQNIQYFGAGTRLSVL.

The chain carries TRBV27 and TRBJ1-5; the D is unclear. The CDR3 contains 15 residues. V lost 0 bases and J 4 bases, leaving 10 bases between the germline ends. Germline V gene data show CDR1 as MNHEY and CDR2 as SMNVEV (reference sequence). The CDR3 here is CASSLSPAGNQPQHF. The CDR3 DNA reads as TGTGCCAGCAGTTTATCGCCGGCAGGAAATCAGCCCCAGCATTTT.

The rearrangement links TRBV7-6 to TRBJ2-3; 8 positions match TRBD2. The germline V gene encodes CDR1 SGHVS and CDR2 FNYEAQ. The CDR3 loop spans 18 amino acids. V shed 4 bases, J shed 5 bases, and the junction held 17 bases outside the gene matches. CDR3 protein: CASSSQIAGKRNGDTQYF. The CDR3 region has the DNA TGTGCCAGCAGCTCCCAAATAGCGGGGAAGCGTAATGGAGATACGCAGTATTTT.

The chain joins TRBV7-8 to TRBJ2-5; 15 bases agree with TRBD2. V lost 4 bases, J lost 4 bases, and 4 bases stayed unmatched. Germline assignment: CDR1 SGHVS and CDR2 FQNEAQ. CDR3 length: 16 residues. This chain's CDR3 is CASSSKGLAGGETQYF. CDR3 coding DNA: TGTGCCAGCAGCTCCAAGGGACTAGCGGGGGGAGAGACCCAGTACTTC. Supplemented by reference TRBV7-8 and TRBJ2-5, the full variable domain reads GAGVSQSPRYKVAKRGQDVALRCDPISGHVSLFWYQQALGQGPEFLTYFQNEAQLDKSGLPSDRFFAERPEGSVSTLKIQRTQQEDSAVYLCASSSKGLAGGETQYFGPGTRLLVL.

The V call is TRBV5-4, the J call TRBJ2-2, with D unresolved. The CDR3 runs to 13 residues. Germline V gives CDR1 SGHNT, CDR2 YYREEE (reference sequence). V shed 1 base and J shed 1 base, with 2 bases lying between them. CDR3 in amino acids: CASSLQNTGELFF. The CDR3 coding sequence is TGTGCCAGCAGCTTGCAGAACACCGGGGAGCTGTTTTTT.

This clone showed up just once. The V gene is TRBV5-1, the J gene TRBJ1-3, with no clear D. V was shortened by 5 bases and J by 2 bases, with 11 bases between the two germline ends. Looked up from germline, CDR1 is SGHRS and CDR2 is YFSETQ. CDR3 length: 14 amino acids. The CDR3 bases are TGCGCCAGCAGTACGGGGTTCACTGGAAACACCATATATTTT. Translated: CASSTGFTGNTIYF.

Of note for this clone: As the CDR3 is not closed by the conserved phenylalanine or tryptophan, this likely results from a read error. The limits of the CDR3 on the DNA are not certain, so only TCRdb's listed CDR3 is given. The rearrangement joins TRBV4-1 to TRBJ1-2; the D call of TRBD1 is as the table states it, not checked on the DNA. The germline CDR1 and CDR2 sequences are MGHRA and YSYEKL. The CDR3 contains 12 residues when both ends are counted. The CDR3: CASSQGQGILRL.

This clone was seen a handful of times. V gene TRBV6-1 combines with J gene TRBJ2-2, with TRBD1 as a possible D gene (6 bases). Germline CDR1 is MNHNS and CDR2 is SASEGT. The CDR3 totals 15 residues. V lost 7 bases to trimming and J lost 6 bases, with 18 bases between them. The CDR3 spells CASTEQGNLPGELFF. CDR3 sequence (DNA): TGTGCCAGCACCGAACAGGGAAACCTCCCCGGGGAGCTGTTTTTT.

CDR3 in DNA: TGTGCCAGCAGCAAACTGGGGGAGGCCCACACTGAAGCTTTCTTT. As protein: CASSKLGEAHTEAFF. This chain uses TRBV21-1 with TRBJ1-1. TRBV21-1 is noted as a pseudogene. This CDR3 comprises 15 residues.